The rows below give T cell receptor beta chains drawn from one sample of a study of control samples from healthy donors and cancer patients. Here immunoSEQ multiplex PCR was the method, and the copy in TCRdb shows in-frame clones only, minus some. The table has fewer than 200,000 clones, just over 90% seen once; the top ten hold more than 1.3%. The sequencing sample was made of blood. These receptors were taken from a man aged 25 to 40 in good health. Both conserved end residues are part of each CDR3. The order of the fields is V gene, clone size, D gene, J gene, CDR3 DNA, CDR3 protein. A D gene is named only where the DNA matches it firmly. The size of a clone is reported for some rows only, either as once, few or many, or as a class for expanded clones.

v_call: TRBV7-8; clone_size: -; d_call: -; j_call: TRBJ1-2; cdr3_nt: TGTGCCAGCAGCCGGGGAGGGATCAATGGCTACACCTTC; cdr3_aa: CASSRGGINGYTF
v_call: TRBV3-1/TRBV3-2; clone_size: -; d_call: -; j_call: TRBJ1-1; cdr3_nt: TGTGCCAGCAGCCAAGGGGGAAGGGTGACTCCCACTGAAGCTTTCTTT; cdr3_aa: CASSQGGRVTPTEAFF
v_call: TRBV6-5; clone_size: -; d_call: -; j_call: TRBJ1-1; cdr3_nt: TGTGCCAGCAGTTACTCTGGGACATCTAACACTGAAGCTTTCTTT; cdr3_aa: CASSYSGTSNTEAFF
v_call: TRBV12-3/TRBV12-4; clone_size: -; d_call: -; j_call: TRBJ1-1; cdr3_nt: TGTGCCAGCAGCCGCAGACAGTACACTGAAGCTTTCTTT; cdr3_aa: CASSRRQYTEAFF
v_call: TRBV7-8; clone_size: -; d_call: -; j_call: TRBJ1-5; cdr3_nt: TGTGCCAGCAGCCCCAGCGATTATAGCAATCAGCCCCAGCATTTT; cdr3_aa: CASSPSDYSNQPQHF
v_call: TRBV30; clone_size: -; d_call: -; j_call: TRBJ1-2; cdr3_nt: TGTGCCTGGAGTGTACGACGAGATGGCTACACCTTC; cdr3_aa: CAWSVRRDGYTF
v_call: TRBV9; clone_size: -; d_call: TRBD1; j_call: TRBJ1-1; cdr3_nt: TGTGCCAGCAGCGTGACAGGGACCAACACTGAAGCTTTCTTT; cdr3_aa: CASSVTGTNTEAFF
v_call: TRBV18; clone_size: -; d_call: TRBD2; j_call: TRBJ2-1; cdr3_nt: TGTGCCAGCTCACCACGAATCTCGGGACTAGAGGAGAATGAGCAGTTCTTC; cdr3_aa: CASSPRISGLEENEQFF
v_call: TRBV10-3; clone_size: -; d_call: -; j_call: TRBJ1-3; cdr3_nt: TGTGCCATCACAGGGAGCTCTGGAAACACCATATATTTT; cdr3_aa: CAITGSSGNTIYF
v_call: TRBV2; clone_size: -; d_call: -; j_call: TRBJ2-1; cdr3_nt: TGTGCCAGCAGTGAAATTCCACCCCTGGAGTTCTTC; cdr3_aa: CASSEIPPLEFF
v_call: TRBV5-5; clone_size: -; d_call: TRBD2; j_call: TRBJ2-7; cdr3_nt: TGTGCCAGCAGCACCCGAACTAGCGGGAGTCCTCGGGAGCAGTACTTC; cdr3_aa: CASSTRTSGSPREQYF
v_call: TRBV20-1; clone_size: -; d_call: -; j_call: TRBJ2-7; cdr3_nt: TGCAGTGCTAGAGGCGGATACGAGCAGTACTTC; cdr3_aa: CSARGGYEQYF
v_call: TRBV6-6; clone_size: -; d_call: -; j_call: TRBJ2-5; cdr3_nt: TGTGCCAGCACCCTGGAAGGGGGGAGGGGGGAGACCCAGTACTTC; cdr3_aa: CASTLEGGRGETQYF
v_call: TRBV6-6; clone_size: -; d_call: -; j_call: TRBJ2-5; cdr3_nt: TGTGCCAGCAGTGTAGGGAGCTCACAAGAGACCCAGTACTTC; cdr3_aa: CASSVGSSQETQYF
v_call: TRBV7-8; clone_size: -; d_call: TRBD2; j_call: TRBJ2-7; cdr3_nt: TGTGCCAGCAGCTTAGCGACTAGCGGGGGGACCTACGAGCAGTACTTC; cdr3_aa: CASSLATSGGTYEQYF
v_call: TRBV7-2; clone_size: once; d_call: TRBD2; j_call: TRBJ2-5; cdr3_nt: TGTGCCAGCAGCTTAGCGCCCCCGGGGGGGCAAGAGACCCAGTACTTC; cdr3_aa: CASSLAPPGGQETQYF
v_call: TRBV7-8; clone_size: -; d_call: -; j_call: TRBJ1-5; cdr3_nt: TGTGCCAGCAGCCCATTGACAGGTTTTTTTCAGCCCCAGCATTTT; cdr3_aa: CASSPLTGFFQPQHF
v_call: TRBV28; clone_size: -; d_call: TRBD1; j_call: TRBJ1-2; cdr3_nt: TGTGCCAGCAGGCAGGCGGGACAGGAGTACTACACCTTC; cdr3_aa: CASRQAGQEYYTF
v_call: TRBV25-1; clone_size: -; d_call: -; j_call: TRBJ1-6; cdr3_nt: TGTGCCAGCAGTGAATCGTGGAATTCACCCCTCCACTTT; cdr3_aa: CASSESWNSPLHF
v_call: TRBV4-1; clone_size: -; d_call: -; j_call: TRBJ2-7; cdr3_nt: TGCGCCAGCAGCCCGGACGGCTTCTCCTACGAGCAGTACTTC; cdr3_aa: CASSPDGFSYEQYF
v_call: TRBV2; clone_size: -; d_call: TRBD1; j_call: TRBJ1-6; cdr3_nt: TGTGCCAGCCGGGTGACAGGGGCGAATAATTCACCCCTCCACTTT; cdr3_aa: CASRVTGANNSPLHF
v_call: TRBV18; clone_size: -; d_call: -; j_call: TRBJ1-2; cdr3_nt: TGTGCCAGCTCACCACGAGGAGAGAGCTACACCTTC; cdr3_aa: CASSPRGESYTF
v_call: TRBV5-8; clone_size: -; d_call: -; j_call: TRBJ2-1; cdr3_nt: TGTGCCAGCAGCTTCCCACTAGGCGGAGAGAAGGAGCAGTTCTTC; cdr3_aa: CASSFPLGGEKEQFF
v_call: TRBV10-3; clone_size: -; d_call: -; j_call: TRBJ1-2; cdr3_nt: TGTGCCATCCTAAAGGGGGGAACTAACTATGGCTACACCTTC; cdr3_aa: CAILKGGTNYGYTF
v_call: TRBV7-2; clone_size: -; d_call: -; j_call: TRBJ1-5; cdr3_nt: TGTGCCAGCAGCTTGGGGACTCCTTTGAGCAATCAGCCCCAGCATTTT; cdr3_aa: CASSLGTPLSNQPQHF
v_call: TRBV7-2; clone_size: once; d_call: TRBD1; j_call: TRBJ1-1; cdr3_nt: TGTGCCAGCAGCTTATCGGGACAGTCGGTCCTTTTCTTT; cdr3_aa: CASSLSGQSVLFF
v_call: TRBV5-1; clone_size: once; d_call: TRBD1; j_call: TRBJ1-4; cdr3_nt: TGCGCCAGCAGCCCCACGACAGGGGGCCATAATGAAAAACTGTTTTTT; cdr3_aa: CASSPTTGGHNEKLFF
v_call: TRBV19; clone_size: -; d_call: TRBD1; j_call: TRBJ1-2; cdr3_nt: TGTGCCAGTATCAAGAAGACAGGGACGGGGCCTAAGTATGGCTACACCTTC; cdr3_aa: CASIKKTGTGPKYGYTF
v_call: TRBV3-1/TRBV3-2; clone_size: few; d_call: -; j_call: TRBJ2-3; cdr3_nt: TGTGCCAGCAGCCATTGGTACCGGACCTTAAGCACAGATACGCAGTATTTT; cdr3_aa: CASSHWYRTLSTDTQYF
v_call: TRBV18; clone_size: -; d_call: TRBD2; j_call: TRBJ2-5; cdr3_nt: TGTGCCAGCTCACCAGTAACTAGCGGGAGGAAAACTCAAGAGACCCAGTACTTC; cdr3_aa: CASSPVTSGRKTQETQYF
v_call: TRBV7-3; clone_size: -; d_call: -; j_call: TRBJ2-1; cdr3_nt: TGTGCCAGCAGCTGGGGACCAAGCTCCTACAATGAGCAGTTCTTC; cdr3_aa: CASSWGPSSYNEQFF
v_call: TRBV3-1/TRBV3-2; clone_size: -; d_call: -; j_call: TRBJ2-3; cdr3_nt: TGTGCCAGCAGCCCCACGGGAATCGACACAGATACGCAGTATTTT; cdr3_aa: CASSPTGIDTDTQYF
v_call: TRBV3-1/TRBV3-2; clone_size: -; d_call: -; j_call: TRBJ2-4; cdr3_nt: TGTGCCAGCAGCTCAATATTTCCCATTTGCAAAAAAAACATTCAGTACTTC; cdr3_aa: CASSSIFPICKKNIQYF
v_call: TRBV11-2; clone_size: -; d_call: -; j_call: TRBJ1-3; cdr3_nt: TGTGCCAGCAGCTTAGTTGTGTCGGGAAACACCATATATTTT; cdr3_aa: CASSLVVSGNTIYF
v_call: TRBV25-1; clone_size: -; d_call: -; j_call: TRBJ2-1; cdr3_nt: TGTGCCAGCAGTGGTCCGAACGTCATCAATGAGCAGTTCTTC; cdr3_aa: CASSGPNVINEQFF
v_call: TRBV7-8; clone_size: -; d_call: -; j_call: TRBJ1-1; cdr3_nt: TGTGCCAGCAGTTTAGGGGTAGGCGCTTTCTTT; cdr3_aa: CASSLGVGAFF
v_call: TRBV27; clone_size: -; d_call: -; j_call: TRBJ2-5; cdr3_nt: TGTGCCAGCAGTTTATTTGGGCTCCAAGAGACCCAGTACTTC; cdr3_aa: CASSLFGLQETQYF
v_call: TRBV27; clone_size: -; d_call: TRBD2; j_call: TRBJ2-7; cdr3_nt: TGTGCCAGCAGTTACCTACTAGCGGGAGGGCCCTACGAGCAGTACTTC; cdr3_aa: CASSYLLAGGPYEQYF
v_call: TRBV18; clone_size: -; d_call: TRBD1; j_call: TRBJ1-2; cdr3_nt: TGTGCCAGCTCACACCCCGGACAGGCGGGAAATGGCTACACCTTC; cdr3_aa: CASSHPGQAGNGYTF
v_call: TRBV6-6; clone_size: -; d_call: TRBD1; j_call: TRBJ1-2; cdr3_nt: TGTGCCAGCAGTTACTCGAGACAGGGGCGGGAGGGCTACACCTTC; cdr3_aa: CASSYSRQGREGYTF
v_call: TRBV10-2; clone_size: -; d_call: TRBD2; j_call: TRBJ2-1; cdr3_nt: TGCGCCAGCACGCCTAGCGGGAGTGGGGACTACAATGAGCAGTTCTTC; cdr3_aa: CASTPSGSGDYNEQFF
v_call: TRBV19; clone_size: -; d_call: -; j_call: TRBJ2-3; cdr3_nt: TGTGCCAGTAGTAATAGGACAGCCCCTAGCACAGATACGCAGTATTTT; cdr3_aa: CASSNRTAPSTDTQYF
v_call: TRBV5-8; clone_size: -; d_call: TRBD1; j_call: TRBJ1-4; cdr3_nt: TGTGCCAGCAGCTCGACAGGGGGCTCGAGTAATGAAAAACTGTTTTTT; cdr3_aa: CASSSTGGSSNEKLFF
v_call: TRBV6-6; clone_size: -; d_call: -; j_call: TRBJ1-5; cdr3_nt: TGTGCCACGCGGGGGAGCAATCAGCCCCAGCATTTT; cdr3_aa: CATRGSNQPQHF
v_call: TRBV7-2; clone_size: -; d_call: -; j_call: TRBJ2-1; cdr3_nt: TGTGCCAGCAGCTTGCGGCTAGCGCTCTCCGAGCAGTTCTTC; cdr3_aa: CASSLRLALSEQFF
v_call: TRBV12-5; clone_size: -; d_call: TRBD1; j_call: TRBJ1-1; cdr3_nt: TGTGCTAGTGGTACCATCCCCGACGGACAGGGTTCCATGAACACTGAAGCTTTCTTT; cdr3_aa: CASGTIPDGQGSMNTEAFF
v_call: TRBV3-1/TRBV3-2; clone_size: -; d_call: -; j_call: TRBJ1-1; cdr3_nt: TGTGCCAGCAGCCAAGATCAGGTGAACACTGAAGCTTTCTTT; cdr3_aa: CASSQDQVNTEAFF
v_call: TRBV27; clone_size: -; d_call: -; j_call: TRBJ2-3; cdr3_nt: TGTGCCAGCACCAAAAACCCCCCAGATACGCAGTATTTT; cdr3_aa: CASTKNPPDTQYF
v_call: TRBV14; clone_size: -; d_call: TRBD1; j_call: TRBJ2-4; cdr3_nt: TGTGCCAGCAGCAAAGGACAGGGCGAAAACATTCAGTACTTC; cdr3_aa: CASSKGQGENIQYF
v_call: TRBV7-2; clone_size: -; d_call: -; j_call: TRBJ2-5; cdr3_nt: TGTGCCAGCAGCCCTAGCCGATGGGGGACCCAGTACTTC; cdr3_aa: CASSPSRWGTQYF
v_call: TRBV5-1; clone_size: -; d_call: -; j_call: TRBJ1-2; cdr3_nt: TGCGCCAGCAGCTTGACAGGGTATGGCTACACCTTC; cdr3_aa: CASSLTGYGYTF